This T cell receptor (beta chain) derives from a study of PD-1 blockade in mismatch repair-deficient tumors. TCRs were sequenced from a few patients responding to pembrolizumab. Study-wide findings and caveats: Tumor-resident clones, often absent from pretreatment blood, expanded after pembrolizumab and then contracted.

Produced via immunoSEQ multiplex PCR; TCRdb's table is partial and in-frame only. Altogether approximately 120,000 clones are present, 86% being singletons, with the ten largest covering roughly 14%. This clone was seen a few times. Its cognate antigen is unknown. Trimming at V came to 3 bases and at J to 3 bases, leaving 3 bases not matched to a gene. Germline V gene data show CDR1 as SGHNT and CDR2 as YYREEE (reference sequence). There are 15 residues in the CDR3. The sequences come from peripheral blood, collected 44 weeks after starting pembrolizumab. This sequence joins TRBV5-4 and TRBJ2-3; 11 bases are a match to TRBD1. The TCR originated in an adult with mismatch repair-deficient cancer. The CDR3 nucleotides read TGTGCCAGCAGCTCGAGGGACAGGGGGACAGATACGCAGTATTTT. Its translation is CASSSRDRGTDTQYF.